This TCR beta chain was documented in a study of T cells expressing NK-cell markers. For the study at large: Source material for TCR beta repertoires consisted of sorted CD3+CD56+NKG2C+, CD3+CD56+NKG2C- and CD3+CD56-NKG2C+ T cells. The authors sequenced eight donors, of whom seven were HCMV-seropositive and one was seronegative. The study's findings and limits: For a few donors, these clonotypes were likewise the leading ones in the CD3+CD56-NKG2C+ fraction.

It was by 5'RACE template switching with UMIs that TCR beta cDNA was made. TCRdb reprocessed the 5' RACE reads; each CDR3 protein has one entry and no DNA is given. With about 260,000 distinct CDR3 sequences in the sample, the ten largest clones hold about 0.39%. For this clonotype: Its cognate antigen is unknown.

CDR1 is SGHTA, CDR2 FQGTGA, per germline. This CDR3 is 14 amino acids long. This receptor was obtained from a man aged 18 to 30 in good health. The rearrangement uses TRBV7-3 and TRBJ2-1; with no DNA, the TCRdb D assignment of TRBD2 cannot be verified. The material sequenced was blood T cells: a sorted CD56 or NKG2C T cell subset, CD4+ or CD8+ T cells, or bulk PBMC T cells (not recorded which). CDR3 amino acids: CASSPQPSGIEQFF.